Shown below are 25 T cell receptor beta chains from a single sample sequenced in a study of response to subunit inactivated influenza vaccine. TCRdb redid the calling of the RT-PCR reads with MiXCR, one entry per CDR3 protein. This table holds 200,000 to 300,000 distinct CDR3 sequences, 10% to 15% found once. The material sequenced was non-naive T cells sorted from PBMCs, taken around two weeks before vaccination. The receptors come from a man aged 50 or older who received an inactivated influenza vaccine.

This clonotype was recorded at least ten times. The chain recombines TRBV2 with TRBJ2-7; no clear D. The length of the CDR3 is 11 residues. Germline V gene data show CDR1 as SNHLY and CDR2 as FYNNEI. The V end was cut by 11 bases, the J end by 2 bases, with 10 bases between. CDR3 loop: CASGTTYEQYF. The DNA of the CDR3 is TGTGCCTCGGGCACTACCTACGAGCAGTACTTC.

This clonotype was picked up a small number of times. CDR3 loop: CASNSPGRENGYTF. The CDR3 DNA reads TGCGCCAGCAATTCCCCCGGGAGAGAGAATGGCTACACCTTC. The chain has TRBV10-2 and TRBJ1-2, with unresolved D. The CDR3 length is 14 residues. The ends were cut back, 7 bases at V and 6 bases at J, with 18 bases in the middle. Germline CDR1 WSHSY, CDR2 SAAADI.

This clonotype was counted only a few times. The gene calls are TRBV27 and TRBJ2-3; 13 bases are a match to TRBD2. CDR3 size: 16 residues. CDR1 is MNHEY, CDR2 SMNVEV, per germline (reference sequence). CDR3 sequence (DNA): TGTGCTACCCGGACTAGCGGGAGTTTGGGGACAGATACGCAGTATTTT. The encoded protein is CATRTSGSLGTDTQYF.

This clonotype has at least ten counts. V and J are TRBV10-3 and TRBJ2-3; D is possibly TRBD2 (6 bases). There are 13 residues in the CDR3. The V and J ends lost 8 bases and 2 bases respectively, with 11 bases between them. CDR1 and CDR2 from the germline V gene are ENHRY and SYGVKD. The CDR3 sequence: CAILGLDTDTQYF. The CDR3 nucleotides are TGTGCCATCTTGGGACTCGACACAGATACGCAGTATTTT.

The chain recombines TRBV20-1 with TRBJ1-6, with TRBD1 as a possible D gene (6 bases). Germline CDR1 is DFQATT and CDR2 is SNEGSKA (reference sequence). The CDR3 extends over 16 amino acids. The ends were cut back, 7 bases at V and 4 bases at J, with 20 bases in the middle. The CDR3 DNA reads as TGCAGTGTTAGCAAATTTTACGGACAGTATAATTCACCCCTCCACTTT. Encoded protein: CSVSKFYGQYNSPLHF.

This clonotype was counted between two and nine times. The chain joins TRBV20-1 to TRBJ2-5; the D gene is possibly TRBD2 (5 bases). V was clipped by 6 bases and J by 1 base, with 9 bases between them. This CDR3 spans 12 amino acids. Germline assignment: CDR1 DFQATT and CDR2 SNEGSKA (reference sequence). The CDR3 is CSAHGVQETQYF. For the CDR3, the DNA is TGCAGTGCCCACGGGGTCCAAGAGACCCAGTACTTC.

This clonotype appeared many times. V and J are TRBV12-3 or TRBV12-4 and TRBJ2-1; 8 bases match TRBD2. The CDR3 is 15 amino acids. Trimming at V came to 8 bases and at J to 8 bases, leaving 14 bases not matched to a gene. In nucleotides, the CDR3 is TGTGCCAGCCGACAGATAAACCGGGGGGGACATGAGCAGTTCTTC. Its protein is CASRQINRGGHEQFF.

This clonotype was detected only a few times. This chain links TRBV7-2 with TRBJ1-2, with TRBD1 matching over 9 bases. The CDR3 length is 15 residues. CDR1 and CDR2 (germline): SGHTA, FQGNSA. The V and J ends lost 0 bases and 4 bases, in that order; junction bases with no gene match: 3. CDR3 coding DNA: TGTGCCAGCAGCTTAGCCGCGACAGGGGGCTATGGCTACACCTTC. Its protein is CASSLAATGGYGYTF.

This clonotype was seen more than once but under ten times. This chain joins TRBV5-1 and TRBJ1-1, with 7 bases that match TRBD1. The CDR3 runs 17 residues. Trimming took 4 bases from V and 0 from J; bases not matched to a gene: 12. Germline V CDR1 and CDR2: SGHRS, YFSETQ. As DNA, the CDR3 is TGCGCCAGCAGCCCTAGAATCTGGACAGGAATGAACACTGAAGCTTTCTTT. Its protein is CASSPRIWTGMNTEAFF.

The V call is TRBV7-9, the J call TRBJ2-5; D remains ambiguous. Per germline, CDR1 SEHNR and CDR2 FQNEAQ (reference sequence). V was trimmed by 5 bases and J by 5 bases, leaving 15 bases between them. The CDR3 totals 14 residues. The CDR3 loop reads CASSPLSRMETQYF. CDR3 nucleotide sequence: TGTGCCAGCAGCCCCCTAAGCAGAATGGAGACCCAGTACTTC.

This clonotype was seen many times. The V gene is TRBV7-2, the J gene TRBJ2-3, with no clear D. The CDR3 length is 13 residues. Germline-derived CDR1 and CDR2 are SGHTA and FQGNSA. V shed 1 base and J shed 4 bases, with 6 bases lying between them. The CDR3 here is CASSLEISDTQYF. The CDR3 DNA follows: TGTGCCAGCAGCTTAGAGATCTCAGATACGCAGTATTTT.

This clonotype was counted many times. V usage is TRBV29-1 and J usage is TRBJ2-1, with 8 bases aligning to TRBD1. The germline V gene has CDR1 SQVTM and CDR2 ANQGSEA. V trimming: 6 bases; J trimming: 5 bases; junction bases outside the gene matches: 15. The CDR3 runs to 16 residues. This chain's CDR3 is CSVPGQGSIFHNEQFF. The CDR3 DNA reads as TGCAGCGTGCCCGGACAGGGCTCCATTTTCCACAATGAGCAGTTCTTC.

This clonotype was seen more than once but under ten times. This rearrangement joins TRBV7-9 to TRBJ1-2; D gene uncertain. V dropped 4 bases and J dropped 3 bases, with 9 bases sitting between them. This CDR3 region has 13 residues. Germline lookup yields CDR1 SEHNR and CDR2 FQNEAQ (reference sequence). CDR3 nucleotide sequence: TGTGCCAGCAGCTACCGACGGTACTATGGCTACACCTTC. It translates to CASSYRRYYGYTF.

As for this clonotype: Germline is not matched at one junction end, which may reflect a read error. This chain links TRBV7-8 with TRBJ2-1; no firm D call. Germline V gene sequence: CDR1 SGHVS, CDR2 FQNEAQ. The CDR3 spans 16 residues. The CDR3 loop is CASSLTAYSSYNEQLF. CDR3 nucleotide sequence: TGTGCCAGCAGCTTAACGGCGTACAGCTCCTACAATGAGCAGCTCTTC.

There are many counts of this clonotype. The chain has TRBV6-1 and TRBJ2-3, with a tentative D call TRBD2 (6 bases). Trimming pared 4 bases from V and 0 bases from J, leaving 8 bases between. The germline gives CDR1 MNHNS, CDR2 SASEGT. This CDR3 region has 14 residues. CDR3 DNA: TGTGCCAGCAGTGGCGGGAAGAGCACAGATACGCAGTATTTT. Amino acid sequence: CASSGGKSTDTQYF.

This clonotype came up a few times. The rearrangement uses TRBV30 and TRBJ1-4, with 8 bases matching TRBD1. V lost 0 bases, J lost 10 bases, and 10 bases stayed unmatched. In germline, CDR1 is GTSNPN, CDR2 SVGIG (reference sequence). The CDR3 covers 15 residues. The CDR3 nucleotides are TGTGCCTGGAGTGTACTGGCAGGGGGCGCGGGAAAACTGTTTTTT. Its protein product is CAWSVLAGGAGKLFF.

In its sample, this clonotype was seen a few times. The chain links TRBV28 to TRBJ2-1; possible D gene TRBD2, 6 bases. The germline gives CDR1 MDHEN, CDR2 SYDVKM. V lost 10 bases to trimming and J lost 6 bases, with 16 bases between them. The CDR3 sequence is 13 residues long. The CDR3 nucleotides are TGTGCCATTGGCAGGAGGGTTGCCAATGAGCAGTTCTTC. Translation gives CAIGRRVANEQFF.

This clonotype was observed many times. The V gene is TRBV12-3 or TRBV12-4, the J gene TRBJ1-2; D is unresolved. CDR3 length: 14 amino acids. V was pared by 9 bases and J by 2 bases, with 16 bases between. In DNA, the CDR3 is TGTGCCAGTGCCCCCGGGCCTAAAAACTATGGCTACACCTTC. Translation gives CASAPGPKNYGYTF.

This clonotype was seen ten or more times. The chain is built from TRBV4-3 and TRBJ2-4; D gene ambiguous. V was pared by 3 bases and J by 0 bases, with 9 bases between. Germline CDR1 is LGHNA and CDR2 is YSLEER. The CDR3 runs to 15 residues. The CDR3 protein is CASSQNHVAKNIQYF. As DNA, the CDR3 is TGCGCCAGCAGCCAGAACCACGTAGCCAAAAACATTCAGTACTTC.

The sample holds many counts of this clonotype. The chain employs TRBV6-5 and TRBJ2-7; 8 nucleotides line up with TRBD1. The CDR3 consists of 15 residues. The trim removed 2 bases at V and 4 bases at J, leaving 7 bases unmatched. Germline-derived CDR1 and CDR2 are MNHEY and SVGAGI. The CDR3, as DNA: TGTGCCAGCAGTTACCGGACAGGGAAGGGGTACGAGCAGTACTTC. Translation gives CASSYRTGKGYEQYF.

Only a few counts were recorded for this clonotype. The CDR3 DNA follows: TGTGCCAGCAGCGGATCCGGGACACCGGCCTCTGGGGCCAACGTCCTGACTTTC. Protein product: CASSGSGTPASGANVLTF. V usage is TRBV5-6 and J usage is TRBJ2-6, with D possibly being TRBD1 (6 bases). The CDR3 runs 18 residues. The germline V gene has CDR1 SGHDT and CDR2 YYEEEE. Trimming removed 4 bases at V and 0 bases at J, with 17 bases between.

This clonotype was counted many times. V usage is TRBV7-8 and J usage is TRBJ2-5; no reliable D call. The CDR3 covers 12 residues. V was cut by 7 bases and J by 5 bases, with 11 bases left in between. Per the germline V gene, CDR1 is SGHVS and CDR2 is FQNEAQ. The CDR3 region is CASIGVSETQYF. CDR3 DNA: TGTGCCAGCATAGGCGTGTCGGAGACCCAGTACTTC.

This clonotype was seen many times. The rearrangement links TRBV2 to TRBJ2-7; unclear D gene. The CDR3 runs 12 residues. V was cut by 3 bases and J by 1 base, with 4 bases left in between. Germline CDR1 is SNHLY and CDR2 is FYNNEI. The CDR3 DNA reads as TGTGCCAGCAGTGATGGGTCCTACGAGCAGTACTTC. Translation: CASSDGSYEQYF. Using reference TRBV2 and TRBJ2-7 for the parts outside the CDR3, the full variable domain is EPEVTQTPSHQVTQMGQEVILRCVPISNHLYFYWYRQILGQKVEFLVSFYNNEISEKSEIFDDQFSVERPDGSNFTLKIRSTKLEDSAMYFCASSDGSYEQYFGPGTRLTVT.

The V and J genes are TRBV7-9 and TRBJ2-2; the D gene could be TRBD1 or TRBD2 (5 bases each). Germline values: CDR1 SEHNR, CDR2 FQNEAQ (reference sequence). The CDR3 extends over 13 amino acids. The germline V and J ends were trimmed by 1 base and 10 bases, with 10 bases remaining between them. CDR3 sequence: CASSLGEGQELFF. The CDR3 nucleotides are TGTGCCAGCAGCTTAGGAGAGGGGCAGGAGCTGTTTTTT.

The chain recombines TRBV7-2 with TRBJ1-6, with 9 positions matching TRBD1. The CDR3 sequence is 15 residues long. CDR1 and CDR2 from the germline V gene are SGHTA and FQGNSA. V was pared by 1 base and J by 10 bases, with 5 bases of the junction left unmatched. Written as DNA, the CDR3 is TGTGCCAGCAGCTTAGGCGGGACAGGGCAATCACCCCTCCACTTT. Its translation is CASSLGGTGQSPLHF. The full variable domain, with the rest looked up from reference TRBV7-2 and TRBJ1-6, is GAGVSQSPSNKVTEKGKDVELRCDPISGHTALYWYRQSLGQGLEFLIYFQGNSAPDKSGLPSDRFSAERTGGSVSTLTIQRTQQEDSAVYLCASSLGGTGQSPLHFGNGTRLTVT.